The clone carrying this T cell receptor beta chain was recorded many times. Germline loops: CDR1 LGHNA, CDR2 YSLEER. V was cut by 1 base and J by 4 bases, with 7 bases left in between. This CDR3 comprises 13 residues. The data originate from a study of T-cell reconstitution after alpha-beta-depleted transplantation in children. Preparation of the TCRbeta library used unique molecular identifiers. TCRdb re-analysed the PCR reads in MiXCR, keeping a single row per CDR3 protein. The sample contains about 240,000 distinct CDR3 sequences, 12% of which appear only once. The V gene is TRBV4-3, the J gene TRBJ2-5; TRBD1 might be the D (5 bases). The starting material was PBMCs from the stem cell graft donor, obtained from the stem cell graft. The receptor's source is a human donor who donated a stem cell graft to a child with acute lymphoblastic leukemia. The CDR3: CASSQGRGETQYF. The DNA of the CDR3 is TGCGCCAGCAGCCAAGGAAGGGGAGAGACCCAGTACTTC.